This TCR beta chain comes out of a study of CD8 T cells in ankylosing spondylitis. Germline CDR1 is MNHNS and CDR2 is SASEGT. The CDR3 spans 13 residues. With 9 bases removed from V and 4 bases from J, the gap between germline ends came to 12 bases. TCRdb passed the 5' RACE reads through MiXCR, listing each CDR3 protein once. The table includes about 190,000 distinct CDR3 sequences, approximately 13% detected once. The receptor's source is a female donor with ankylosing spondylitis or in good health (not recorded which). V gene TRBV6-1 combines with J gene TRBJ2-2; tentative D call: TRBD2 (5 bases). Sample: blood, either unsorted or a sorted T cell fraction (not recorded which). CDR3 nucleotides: TGTGCCAGGAGGGTCACCTCCACCGGGGAGCTGTTTTTT. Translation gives CARRVTSTGELFF.